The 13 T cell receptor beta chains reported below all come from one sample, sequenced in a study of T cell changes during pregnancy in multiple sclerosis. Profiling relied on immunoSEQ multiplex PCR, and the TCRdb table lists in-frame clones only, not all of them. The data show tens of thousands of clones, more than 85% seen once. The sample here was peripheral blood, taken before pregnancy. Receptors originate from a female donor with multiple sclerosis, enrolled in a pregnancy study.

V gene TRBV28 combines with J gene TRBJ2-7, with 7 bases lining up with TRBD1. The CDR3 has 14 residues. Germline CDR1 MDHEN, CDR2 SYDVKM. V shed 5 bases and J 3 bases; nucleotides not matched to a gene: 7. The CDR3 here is CASSPQGLRYEQYF. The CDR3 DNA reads TGTGCCAGCAGTCCACAGGGGCTTCGCTACGAGCAGTACTTC.

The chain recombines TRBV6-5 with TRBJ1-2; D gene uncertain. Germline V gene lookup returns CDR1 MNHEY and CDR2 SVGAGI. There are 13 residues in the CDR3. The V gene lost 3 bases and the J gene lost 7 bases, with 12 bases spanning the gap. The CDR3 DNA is TGTGCCAGCAGTTATCGGGCGGGCTCTGGCTACACCTTC. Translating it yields CASSYRAGSGYTF.

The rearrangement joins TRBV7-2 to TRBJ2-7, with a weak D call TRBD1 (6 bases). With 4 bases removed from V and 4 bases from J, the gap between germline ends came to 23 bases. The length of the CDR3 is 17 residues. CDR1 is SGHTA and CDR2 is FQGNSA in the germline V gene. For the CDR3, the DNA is TGTGCCAGCAGCTCACCGACAGGTTTTTCTCTCCAATACGAGCAGTACTTC. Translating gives CASSSPTGFSLQYEQYF.

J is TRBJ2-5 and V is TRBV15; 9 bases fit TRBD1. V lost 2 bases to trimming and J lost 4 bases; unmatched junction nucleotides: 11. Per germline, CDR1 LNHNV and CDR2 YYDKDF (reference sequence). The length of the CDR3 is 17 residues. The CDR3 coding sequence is TGTGCCACCAGCAGACAGACCGGGACAGGGTGGAGAGAGACCCAGTACTTC. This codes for CATSRQTGTGWRETQYF.

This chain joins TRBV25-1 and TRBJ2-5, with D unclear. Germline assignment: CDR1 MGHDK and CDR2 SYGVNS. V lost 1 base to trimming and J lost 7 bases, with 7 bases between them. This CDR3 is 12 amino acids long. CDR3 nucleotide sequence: TGTGCCAGCAGTGAATCTGGCGGGACCCAGTACTTC. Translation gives CASSESGGTQYF.

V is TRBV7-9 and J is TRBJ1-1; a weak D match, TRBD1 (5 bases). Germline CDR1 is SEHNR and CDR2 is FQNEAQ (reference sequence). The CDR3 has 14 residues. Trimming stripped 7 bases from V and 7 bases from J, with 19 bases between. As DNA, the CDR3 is TGTGCCAGCACCCGGAGCGGGGGAACCGGTGAAGCTTTCTTT. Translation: CASTRSGGTGEAFF. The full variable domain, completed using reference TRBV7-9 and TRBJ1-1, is DTGVSQNPRHKITKRGQNVTFRCDPISEHNRLYWYRQTLGQGPEFLTYFQNEAQLEKSRLLSDRFSAERPKGSFSTLEIQRTEQGDSAMYLCASTRSGGTGEAFFGQGTRLTVV.

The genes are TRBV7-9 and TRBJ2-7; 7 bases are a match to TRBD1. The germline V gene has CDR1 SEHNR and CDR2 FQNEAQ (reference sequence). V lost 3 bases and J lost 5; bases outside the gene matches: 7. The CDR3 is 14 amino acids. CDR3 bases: TGTGCCAGCAGCTTTCATCAGGGGGTCGACGAGCAGTACTTC. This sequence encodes CASSFHQGVDEQYF.

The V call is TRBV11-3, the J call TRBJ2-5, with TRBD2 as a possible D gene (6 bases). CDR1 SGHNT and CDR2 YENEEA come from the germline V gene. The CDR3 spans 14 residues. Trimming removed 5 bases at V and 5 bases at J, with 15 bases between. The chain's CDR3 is CASSPVGGSETQYF. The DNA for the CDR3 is TGTGCCAGCAGCCCGGTGGGGGGATCGGAGACCCAGTACTTC.

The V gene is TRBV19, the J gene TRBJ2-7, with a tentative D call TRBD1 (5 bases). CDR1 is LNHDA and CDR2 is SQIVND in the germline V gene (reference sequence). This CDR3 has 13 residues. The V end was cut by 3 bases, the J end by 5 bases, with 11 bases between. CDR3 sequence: CASSIQGLNEQYF. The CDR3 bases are TGTGCCAGTAGTATCCAGGGCCTAAACGAGCAGTACTTC.

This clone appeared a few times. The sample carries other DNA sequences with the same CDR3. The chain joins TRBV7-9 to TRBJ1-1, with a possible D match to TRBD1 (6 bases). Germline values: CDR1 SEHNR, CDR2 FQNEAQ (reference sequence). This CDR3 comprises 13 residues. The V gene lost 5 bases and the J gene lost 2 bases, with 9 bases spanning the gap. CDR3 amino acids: CASSRTANTEAFF. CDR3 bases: TGTGCCAGCAGCCGGACAGCTAACACTGAAGCTTTCTTT. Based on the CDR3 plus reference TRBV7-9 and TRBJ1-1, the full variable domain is DTGVSQNPRHKITKRGQNVTFRCDPISEHNRLYWYRQTLGQGPEFLTYFQNEAQLEKSRLLSDRFSAERPKGSFSTLEIQRTEQGDSAMYLCASSRTANTEAFFGQGTRLTVV.

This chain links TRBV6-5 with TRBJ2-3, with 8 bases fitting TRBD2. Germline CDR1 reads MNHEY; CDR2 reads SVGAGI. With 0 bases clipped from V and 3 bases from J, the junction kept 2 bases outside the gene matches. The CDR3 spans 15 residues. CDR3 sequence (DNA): TGTGCCAGCAGTTACTCCGGGAGGGGAACAGATACGCAGTATTTT. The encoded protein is CASSYSGRGTDTQYF.

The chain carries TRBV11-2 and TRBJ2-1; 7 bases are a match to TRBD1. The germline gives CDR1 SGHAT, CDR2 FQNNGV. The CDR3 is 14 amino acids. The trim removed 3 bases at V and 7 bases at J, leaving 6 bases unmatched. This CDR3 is CASSLERGRNEQFF. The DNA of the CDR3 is TGTGCCAGCAGCTTGGAAAGGGGGCGGAATGAGCAGTTCTTC.

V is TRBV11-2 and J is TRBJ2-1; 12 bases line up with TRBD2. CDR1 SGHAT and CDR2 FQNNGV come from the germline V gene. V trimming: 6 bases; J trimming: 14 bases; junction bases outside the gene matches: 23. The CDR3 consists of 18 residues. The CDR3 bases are TGTGCCAGCAGTTTCATGGGACTAGCGGGTAGGAGCTTGATGTTGGAGTTCTTC. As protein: CASSFMGLAGRSLMLEFF.